Below are 25 T cell receptor beta chains sequenced from a single sample in a study of CD4 T cells in relation to SARS-CoV-2 and coronaviruses. Unexposed donor CD4+ T cells date from about 2011-2018, before the COVID-19 pandemic. CD4+ T cells were isolated from the cells after roughly 11 days of culture. These TCRs' antigens remain unknown. Profiling relied on immunoSEQ multiplex PCR, and the TCRdb table lists in-frame clones only, not all of them. The sample has 12,000 or so clones, 69% seen once; the top ten hold approximately 7.5%. The source material was CD4+ T cells from PBMCs, cultured in vitro. The receptors were gathered from a human donor in good health.

This clone was detected only a few times. This chain links TRBV6-5 with TRBJ1-6; D is perhaps TRBD1 (5 bases). Trimming took 5 bases from V and 8 from J, leaving 13 bases between them. The V gene's germline CDR1 is MNHEY and CDR2 SVGAGI. The CDR3 runs 14 residues. The CDR3 DNA sequence: TGTGCCAGCAGTCTCCGCGGGGGTGATTCACCCCTCCACTTT. Protein: CASSLRGGDSPLHF.

The chain employs TRBV3-1 (or the pseudogene TRBV3-2) and TRBJ1-1; perhaps TRBD1 as D (6 bases). The CDR3 extends over 15 amino acids. Germline CDR1 and CDR2: LGHDT and YNNKEL (reference sequence). Trimming removed 4 bases from V and 5 bases from J, with 17 bases in between. The CDR3 region has the DNA TGTGCCAGCAGCCCCGTAGGGGGGGTCAGTACTGAAGCTTTCTTT. As protein: CASSPVGGVSTEAFF.

This sequence joins TRBV6-5 and TRBJ1-2; the D is unclear. This CDR3 has 13 residues. V lost 5 bases and J lost 5, with 12 bases in between. The V gene's germline CDR1 is MNHEY and CDR2 SVGAGI. CDR3 nucleotides: TGTGCCAGCAGTCGCGACGGGCAGTATGGCTACACCTTC. It encodes CASSRDGQYGYTF.

The chain links TRBV7-2 to TRBJ1-6; tentative D call: TRBD1 (5 bases). The CDR3 runs 16 residues. Germline loops: CDR1 SGHTA, CDR2 FQGNSA. Between the trimmed V and J ends, which lost 5 bases and 7 bases, there was a span of 18 bases. The CDR3 DNA reads as TGTGCCAGCAGCCCCCCTGGCAGGAGGGGAAATTCACCCCTCCACTTT. Translating gives CASSPPGRRGNSPLHF.

DNA for the CDR3: TGTGCCACCAGTGATAATCAGGGGGCTGTATATGAGCAGTTCTTC. Amino acids: CATSDNQGAVYEQFF. The chain carries TRBV24-1 and TRBJ2-1; 8 nucleotides align to TRBD1. Germline V gene sequence: CDR1 KGHDR, CDR2 SFDVKD. The V and J ends lost 3 bases and 8 bases, in that order; junction bases with no gene match: 8. This CDR3 comprises 15 residues.

V is TRBV10-3 and J is TRBJ1-5, with D perhaps TRBD1 (5 bases). Germline V gene lookup returns CDR1 ENHRY and CDR2 SYGVKD. There are 15 residues in the CDR3. V lost 2 bases and J 7 bases, leaving 15 bases between the germline ends. DNA for the CDR3: TGTGCCATCAGTGAGGAGGGGAGTTCTAGGCAGCCCCAGCATTTT. Its protein product is CAISEEGSSRQPQHF.

The rearrangement joins TRBV11-2 to TRBJ2-7, with 8 bases fitting TRBD2. Per germline, CDR1 SGHAT and CDR2 FQNNGV. The junction had 15 bases not matched to a gene; V was cut back by 4 bases and J by 4 bases. This CDR3 spans 17 amino acids. CDR3 bases: TGTGCCAGCAGCTCAATCCGACTAGCGCCCCGGGAATACGAGCAGTACTTC. Its translation is CASSSIRLAPREYEQYF.

V is TRBV7-3 and J is TRBJ2-5, with 7 bases aligning to TRBD2. The germline V gene encodes CDR1 SGHTA and CDR2 FQGTGA. This CDR3 contains 14 residues. V shed 5 bases and J 7 bases; nucleotides not matched to a gene: 10. As DNA, the CDR3 is TGTGCCAGCAGCCCCGGGACTACCAGCGGGACCCAGTACTTC. Its translation is CASSPGTTSGTQYF. Full variable domain (remainder filled in from reference TRBV7-3 and TRBJ2-5): GAGVSQTPSNKVTEKGKYVELRCDPISGHTALYWYRQSLGQGPEFLIYFQGTGAADDSGLPNDRFFAVRPEGSVSTLKIQRTERGDSAVYLCASSPGTTSGTQYFGPGTRLLVL.

V usage is TRBV27 and J usage is TRBJ2-5, with no clear D. This CDR3 comprises 9 residues. Trimming removed 11 bases from V and 5 bases from J, with 6 bases in between. Germline V lookup: CDR1 MNHEY, CDR2 SMNVEV (reference sequence). The CDR3 DNA reads as TGTGCCCACCCGGAGACCCAGTACTTC. It codes for CAHPETQYF.

This chain links TRBV27 with TRBJ1-5, with TRBD1 matching 9 bases. The ends lost 6 bases at V and 5 bases at J; junction bases unmatched: 8. CDR1 is MNHEY and CDR2 is SMNVEV in the germline V gene (reference sequence). The CDR3 has 15 residues. CDR3 bases: TGTGCCAGCAGCGGGGACAGGGTAGGAGATCAGCCCCAGCATTTT. Translating gives CASSGDRVGDQPQHF.

The J gene is TRBJ2-2, the V gene TRBV10-3; 12 bases fit TRBD2. CDR1 is ENHRY, CDR2 SYGVKD, per germline. J was trimmed by 5 bases and V by 10 bases; bases with no gene match: 11. The CDR3 is 16 residues long. The CDR3 loop reads CATSYLAGGTTGELFF. CDR3 sequence (DNA): TGTGCCACCAGCTACCTAGCGGGAGGGACTACCGGGGAGCTGTTTTTT.

This clone is termed medium-sized. The chain is built from TRBV7-9 and TRBJ2-4; unclear D gene. Germline CDR1 SEHNR, CDR2 FQNEAQ (reference sequence). The CDR3 has 14 residues. Trimming removed 1 base from V and 7 bases from J, with 11 bases in between. The CDR3 region has the DNA TGTGCCAGCAGCTTAGATTCGGGCAGTAACATTCAGTACTTC. Its protein product is CASSLDSGSNIQYF. Complete variable domain (other parts from reference TRBV7-9 and TRBJ2-4): DTGVSQNPRHKITKRGQNVTFRCDPISEHNRLYWYRQTLGQGPEFLTYFQNEAQLEKSRLLSDRFSAERPKGSFSTLEIQRTEQGDSAMYLCASSLDSGSNIQYFGAGTRLSVL.

The V call is TRBV3-1 (or the pseudogene TRBV3-2), the J call TRBJ2-7, with 8 bases that match TRBD2. The CDR3 loop spans 14 amino acids. Germline V gives CDR1 LGHDT, CDR2 YNNKEL (reference sequence). J was trimmed by 10 bases and V by 1 base; bases with no gene match: 9. The CDR3 reads CASSQGALADSQYF. CDR3 coding DNA: TGTGCCAGCAGCCAAGGTGCACTAGCGGATTCACAGTACTTC.

The chain links TRBV5-1 to TRBJ2-7; TRBD2 agrees at 13 bases. Germline CDR1 SGHRS, CDR2 YFSETQ. V lost 3 bases to trimming and J lost 0 bases; unmatched junction nucleotides: 3. CDR3 length: 16 amino acids. The CDR3 here is CASSSGLAGISYEQYF. DNA of the CDR3: TGCGCCAGCAGCTCGGGACTAGCGGGAATCTCCTACGAGCAGTACTTC. Full variable domain (missing parts from reference TRBV5-1 and TRBJ2-7): KAGVTQTPRYLIKTRGQQVTLSCSPISGHRSVSWYQQTPGQGLQFLFEYFSETQRNKGNFPGRFSGRQFSNSRSEMNVSTLELGDSALYLCASSSGLAGISYEQYFGPGTRLTVT.

V and J are TRBV7-2 and TRBJ1-3, with no clear D. V lost 6 bases and J lost 10, with 19 bases in between. The CDR3 consists of 14 residues. Germline V lookup: CDR1 SGHTA, CDR2 FQGNSA. This CDR3 is CASRSRVGARTIYF. The CDR3 DNA sequence: TGTGCCAGCAGGTCCCGGGTGGGCGCAAGGACCATATATTTT.

The chain links TRBV7-7 to TRBJ2-3; 8 bases align to TRBD2. Per the germline V gene, CDR1 is SSHAT and CDR2 is FNYEAQ (reference sequence). V lost 5 bases to trimming and J lost 0 bases; unmatched junction nucleotides: 7. CDR3 length: 16 residues. The CDR3 DNA is TGTGCCAGCAGCAGACTTACTAGCGGTAGCACAGATACGCAGTATTTT. Protein product: CASSRLTSGSTDTQYF.

The V call is TRBV27, the J call TRBJ2-2; 8 bases align to TRBD2. The CDR3 is made up of 15 amino acids. With V trimmed by 4 bases and J by 7 bases, 8 bases remained unmatched. CDR1 and CDR2 (germline): MNHEY, SMNVEV (reference sequence). The CDR3 DNA sequence: TGTGCCAGCAGTTATCCCGGGAGGGCGGGCGGGGAGCTGTTTTTT. Translated: CASSYPGRAGGELFF.

V is TRBV3-1 (or the pseudogene TRBV3-2) and J is TRBJ2-5, with D perhaps matching TRBD1 (6 bases). V lost 2 bases and J lost 2, with 9 bases in between. Looked up from germline, CDR1 is LGHDT and CDR2 is YNNKEL (reference sequence). The CDR3 is 14 amino acids. The CDR3, as DNA: TGTGCCAGCAGCCAAACAGGGTTTCAAGAGACCCAGTACTTC. Translation: CASSQTGFQETQYF.

This chain joins TRBV2 and TRBJ2-7; D call uncertain. Trimming stripped 4 bases from V and 1 base from J, with 8 bases between. Germline CDR1 and CDR2: SNHLY and FYNNEI. The CDR3 spans 13 residues. This CDR3 reads CASSASRSYEQYF. CDR3 DNA sequence: TGTGCCAGCAGTGCGTCCAGATCCTACGAGCAGTACTTC.

The chain employs TRBV7-3 and TRBJ2-1; weak D call: TRBD2 (7 bases). The CDR3 extends over 19 amino acids. V was pared by 4 bases and J by 3 bases, with 25 bases between. In germline, CDR1 is SGHTA, CDR2 FQGTGA. The CDR3 protein is CASSSRHAGDKGDYNEQFF. For the CDR3, the DNA is TGTGCCAGCAGCTCGAGGCACGCGGGAGATAAGGGGGACTACAATGAGCAGTTCTTC.

The chain employs TRBV4-1 and TRBJ1-1; D unresolved. Germline CDR1 and CDR2: MGHRA and YSYEKL. Trimming took 1 base from V and 5 from J, leaving 14 bases between them. This CDR3 is 15 amino acids long. Here the CDR3 DNA reads TGCGCCAGCAGCCAAGGTGAAGGCCGTAGGACTGAAGCTTTCTTT. Translation gives CASSQGEGRRTEAFF.

This clone was counted a few times. The chain carries TRBV10-1 and TRBJ1-1; D is undetermined. Between the trimmed V and J ends, which lost 4 bases and 0 bases, there was a span of 6 bases. The germline V gene encodes CDR1 WNHNN and CDR2 SYGVQD (reference sequence). The CDR3 is 13 amino acids. CDR3 sequence (DNA): TGCGCCAGCAGTGGCAACATGAACACTGAAGCTTTCTTT. Encoded protein: CASSGNMNTEAFF.

The chain combines TRBV30 with TRBJ2-3; 7 bases match TRBD1. CDR1 GTSNPN and CDR2 SVGIG come from the germline V gene (reference sequence). V lost 2 bases and J lost 2; bases outside the gene matches: 7. This CDR3 region has 15 residues. In nucleotides, the CDR3 is TGTGCCTGGAGTTTCGGGACAGCAAACACAGATACGCAGTATTTT. Encoded protein: CAWSFGTANTDTQYF.

Here the CDR3 reads CASRLAVVYNEQFF. CDR3 nucleotide sequence: TGTGCCAGCAGACTAGCGGTGGTGTACAATGAGCAGTTCTTC. The rearrangement uses TRBV6-5 and TRBJ2-1, with 8 bases identical to TRBD2. The CDR3 length is 14 residues. V trimming: 6 bases; J trimming: 4 bases; junction bases outside the gene matches: 5. Germline values: CDR1 MNHEY, CDR2 SVGAGI.

This sequence joins TRBV12-3 or TRBV12-4 and TRBJ1-3; D gene unclear. V lost 6 bases and J 0 bases, leaving 6 bases between the germline ends. The CDR3 runs 13 residues. CDR3 coding DNA: TGTGCCAGCAGACGGAGCTCTGGAAACACCATATATTTT. Translating gives CASRRSSGNTIYF.